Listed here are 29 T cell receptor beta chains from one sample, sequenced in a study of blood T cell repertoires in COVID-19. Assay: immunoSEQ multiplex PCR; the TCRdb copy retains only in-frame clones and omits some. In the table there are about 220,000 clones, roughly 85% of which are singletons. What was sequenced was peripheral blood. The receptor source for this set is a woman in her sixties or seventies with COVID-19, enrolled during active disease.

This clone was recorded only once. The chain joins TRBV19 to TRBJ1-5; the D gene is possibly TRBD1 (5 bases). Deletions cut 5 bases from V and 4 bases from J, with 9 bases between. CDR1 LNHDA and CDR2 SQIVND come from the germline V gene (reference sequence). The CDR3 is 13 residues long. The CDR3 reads CASSSGNNQPQHF. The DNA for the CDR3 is TGTGCCAGTAGTTCAGGGAATAATCAGCCCCAGCATTTT. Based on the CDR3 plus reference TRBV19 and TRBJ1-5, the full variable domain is DGGITQSPKYLFRKEGQNVTLSCEQNLNHDAMYWYRQDPGQGLRLIYYSQIVNDFQKGDIAEGYSVSREKKESFPLTVTSAQKNPTAFYLCASSSGNNQPQHFGDGTRLSIL.

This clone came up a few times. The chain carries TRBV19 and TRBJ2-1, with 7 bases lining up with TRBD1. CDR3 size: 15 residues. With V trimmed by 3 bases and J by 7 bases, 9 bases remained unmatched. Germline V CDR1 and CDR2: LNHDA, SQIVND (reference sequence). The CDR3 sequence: CASSIQGVIMNEQFF. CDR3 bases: TGTGCCAGTAGTATCCAGGGGGTGATCATGAATGAGCAGTTCTTC.

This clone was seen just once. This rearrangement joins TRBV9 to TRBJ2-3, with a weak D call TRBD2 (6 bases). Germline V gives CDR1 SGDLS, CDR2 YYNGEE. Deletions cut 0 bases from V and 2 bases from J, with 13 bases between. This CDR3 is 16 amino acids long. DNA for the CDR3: TGTGCCAGCAGCGTAGCGGGAGTGCCCCACACAGATACGCAGTATTTT. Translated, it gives CASSVAGVPHTDTQYF.

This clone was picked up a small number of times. CDR3: CASSPRGEADTQYF. CDR3 DNA sequence: TGTGCCAGCAGCCCTCGGGGGGAGGCAGATACGCAGTATTTT. The chain has TRBV9 and TRBJ2-3; 7 bases are shared with TRBD2. V trimming: 4 bases; J trimming: 4 bases; junction bases outside the gene matches: 6. Germline V gene sequence: CDR1 SGDLS, CDR2 YYNGEE. This CDR3 spans 14 amino acids.

The CDR3 reads CASATLLNYGYTF. The CDR3 DNA follows: TGTGCCAGCGCGACTTTGCTTAACTATGGCTACACCTTC. The chain carries TRBV6-5 and TRBJ1-2; D is unresolved. The CDR3 spans 13 residues. Trimming pared 8 bases from V and 1 base from J, leaving 11 bases between. Germline V gives CDR1 MNHEY, CDR2 SVGAGI.

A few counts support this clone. The CDR3 region has the DNA TGTGCCAGCAGCCCCTATTACGGGGGTCGGGGCTACACCTTC. It is translated as CASSPYYGGRGYTF. The chain has TRBV3-1 (or the pseudogene TRBV3-2) and TRBJ1-2; a weak D match, TRBD1 (5 bases). The CDR3 extends over 14 amino acids. V was shortened by 4 bases and J by 8 bases, with 17 bases between the two germline ends. Germline V CDR1 and CDR2: LGHDT, YNNKEL (reference sequence).

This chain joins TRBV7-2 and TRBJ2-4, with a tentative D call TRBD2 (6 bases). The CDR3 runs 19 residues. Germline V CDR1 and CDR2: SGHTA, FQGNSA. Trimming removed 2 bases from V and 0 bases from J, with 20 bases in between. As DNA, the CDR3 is TGTGCCAGCAGCTTACCCGGGTCGTACTCGGGACTAGCCAAAAACATTCAGTACTTC. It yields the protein CASSLPGSYSGLAKNIQYF.

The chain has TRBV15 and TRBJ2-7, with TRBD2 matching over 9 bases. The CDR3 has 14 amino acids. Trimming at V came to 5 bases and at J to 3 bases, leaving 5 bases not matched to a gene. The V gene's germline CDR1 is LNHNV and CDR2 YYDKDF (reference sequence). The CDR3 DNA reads TGTGCCACCAGCGGAGCGGGGGGTCTCTACGAGCAGTACTTC. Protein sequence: CATSGAGGLYEQYF. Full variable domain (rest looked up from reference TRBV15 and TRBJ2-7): DAMVIQNPRYQVTQFGKPVTLSCSQTLNHNVMYWYQQKSSQAPKLLFHYYDKDFNNEADTPDNFQSRRPNTSFCFLDIRSPGLGDTAMYLCATSGAGGLYEQYFGPGTRLTVT.

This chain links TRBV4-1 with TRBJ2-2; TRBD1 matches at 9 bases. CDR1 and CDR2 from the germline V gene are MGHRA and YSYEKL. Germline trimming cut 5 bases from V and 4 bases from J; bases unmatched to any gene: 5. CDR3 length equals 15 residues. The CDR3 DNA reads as TGCGCCAGCAGCACACGACAGGGGGGCACCGGGGAGCTGTTTTTT. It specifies CASSTRQGGTGELFF.

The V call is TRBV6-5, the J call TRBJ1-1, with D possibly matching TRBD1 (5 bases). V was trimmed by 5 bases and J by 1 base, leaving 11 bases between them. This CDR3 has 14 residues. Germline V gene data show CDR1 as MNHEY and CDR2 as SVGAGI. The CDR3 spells CASSKPGGNTEAFF. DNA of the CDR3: TGTGCCAGCAGTAAACCGGGGGGGAACACTGAAGCTTTCTTT.

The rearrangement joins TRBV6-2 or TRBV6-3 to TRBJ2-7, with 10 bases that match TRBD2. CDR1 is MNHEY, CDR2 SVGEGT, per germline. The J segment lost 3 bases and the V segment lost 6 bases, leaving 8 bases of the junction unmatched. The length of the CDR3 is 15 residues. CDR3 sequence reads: CASSYTSGAYYEQYF. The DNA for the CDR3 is TGTGCCAGCAGCTATACTAGCGGGGCATACTACGAGCAGTACTTC.

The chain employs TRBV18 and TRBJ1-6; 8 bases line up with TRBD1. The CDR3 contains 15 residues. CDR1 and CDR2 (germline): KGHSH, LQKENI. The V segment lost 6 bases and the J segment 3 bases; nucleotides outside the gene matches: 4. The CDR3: CASSTDRDYNSPLHF. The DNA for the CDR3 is TGTGCCAGCTCGACGGACAGGGACTATAATTCACCCCTCCACTTT. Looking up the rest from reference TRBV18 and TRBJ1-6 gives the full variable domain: NAGVMQNPRHLVRRRGQEARLRCSPMKGHSHVYWYRQLPEEGLKFMVYLQKENIIDESGMPKERFSAEFPKEGPSILRIQQVVRGDSAAYFCASSTDRDYNSPLHFGNGTRLTVT.

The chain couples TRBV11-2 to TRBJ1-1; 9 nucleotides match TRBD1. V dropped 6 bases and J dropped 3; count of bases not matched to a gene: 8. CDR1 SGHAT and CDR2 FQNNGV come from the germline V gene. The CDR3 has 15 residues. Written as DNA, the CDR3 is TGTGCCAGCAGAGAGACAGGGGGTAGGGACACTGAAGCTTTCTTT. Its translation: CASRETGGRDTEAFF.

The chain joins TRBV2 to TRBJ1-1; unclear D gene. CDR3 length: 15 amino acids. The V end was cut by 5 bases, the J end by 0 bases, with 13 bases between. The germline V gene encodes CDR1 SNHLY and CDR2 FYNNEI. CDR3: CASSRWQTLNTEAFF. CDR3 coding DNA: TGTGCCAGCAGTAGATGGCAGACTTTGAACACTGAAGCTTTCTTT.

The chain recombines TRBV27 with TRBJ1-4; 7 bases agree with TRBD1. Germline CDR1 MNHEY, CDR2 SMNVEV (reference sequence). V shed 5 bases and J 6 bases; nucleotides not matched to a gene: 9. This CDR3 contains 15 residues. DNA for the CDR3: TGTGCCAGCAGTAACCTAAGGGGGCAGGATGAAAAACTGTTTTTT. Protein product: CASSNLRGQDEKLFF. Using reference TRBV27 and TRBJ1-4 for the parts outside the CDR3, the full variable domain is EAQVTQNPRYLITVTGKKLTVTCSQNMNHEYMSWYRQDPGLGLRQIYYSMNVEVTDKGDVPEGYKVSRKEKRNFPLILESPSPNQTSLYFCASSNLRGQDEKLFFGSGTQLSVL.

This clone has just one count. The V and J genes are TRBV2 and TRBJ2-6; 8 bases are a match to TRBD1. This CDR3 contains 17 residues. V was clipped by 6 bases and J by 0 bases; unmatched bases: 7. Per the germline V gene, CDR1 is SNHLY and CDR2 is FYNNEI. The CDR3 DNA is TGTGCCAGCAGCCGTGGACAGGGTACCTCTGGGGCCAACGTCCTGACTTTC. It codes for CASSRGQGTSGANVLTF.

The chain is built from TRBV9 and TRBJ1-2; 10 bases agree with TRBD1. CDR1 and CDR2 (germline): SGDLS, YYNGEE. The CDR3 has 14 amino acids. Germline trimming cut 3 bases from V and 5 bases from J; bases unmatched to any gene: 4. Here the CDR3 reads CASSADRGTYGYTF. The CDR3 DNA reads TGTGCCAGCAGCGCGGACAGGGGGACATATGGCTACACCTTC.

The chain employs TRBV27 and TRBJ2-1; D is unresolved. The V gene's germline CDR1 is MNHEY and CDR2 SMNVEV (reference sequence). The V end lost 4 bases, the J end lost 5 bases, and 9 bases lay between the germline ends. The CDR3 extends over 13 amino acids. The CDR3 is CASSYWRNNEQFF. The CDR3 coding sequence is TGTGCCAGCAGTTATTGGCGGAACAATGAGCAGTTCTTC.

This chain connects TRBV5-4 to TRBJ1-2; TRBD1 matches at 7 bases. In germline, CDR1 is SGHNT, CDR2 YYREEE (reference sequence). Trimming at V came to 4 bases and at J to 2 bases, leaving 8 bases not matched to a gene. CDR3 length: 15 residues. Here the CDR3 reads CASSAGRDRNYGYTF. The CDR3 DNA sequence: TGTGCCAGCAGCGCCGGACGGGACAGAAACTATGGCTACACCTTC.

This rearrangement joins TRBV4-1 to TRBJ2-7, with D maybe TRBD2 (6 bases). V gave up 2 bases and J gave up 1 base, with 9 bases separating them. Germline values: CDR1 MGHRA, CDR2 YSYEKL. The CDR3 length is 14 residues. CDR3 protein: CASSQPGTSYEQYF. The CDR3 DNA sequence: TGCGCCAGCAGCCAACCCGGGACTTCCTACGAGCAGTACTTC.

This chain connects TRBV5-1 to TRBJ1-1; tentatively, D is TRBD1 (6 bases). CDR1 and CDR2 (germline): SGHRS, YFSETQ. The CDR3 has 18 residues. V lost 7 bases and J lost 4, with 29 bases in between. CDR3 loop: CASQRGVARGATGTEAFF. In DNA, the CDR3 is TGCGCCAGCCAACGAGGGGTCGCACGGGGGGCGACGGGCACTGAAGCTTTCTTT.

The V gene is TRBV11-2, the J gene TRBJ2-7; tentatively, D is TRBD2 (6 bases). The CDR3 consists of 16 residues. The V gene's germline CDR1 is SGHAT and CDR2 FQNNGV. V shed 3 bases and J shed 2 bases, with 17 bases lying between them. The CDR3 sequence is CASSLEWAGLTYEQYF. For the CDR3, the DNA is TGTGCCAGCAGCTTGGAATGGGCGGGATTAACCTACGAGCAGTACTTC.

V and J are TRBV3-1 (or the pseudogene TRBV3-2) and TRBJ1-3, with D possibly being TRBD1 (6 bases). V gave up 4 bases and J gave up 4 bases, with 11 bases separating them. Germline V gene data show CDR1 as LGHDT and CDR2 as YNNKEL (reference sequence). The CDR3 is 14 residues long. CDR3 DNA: TGTGCCAGCAGCCTACGGACAGAAGGAAACACCATATATTTT. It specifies CASSLRTEGNTIYF.

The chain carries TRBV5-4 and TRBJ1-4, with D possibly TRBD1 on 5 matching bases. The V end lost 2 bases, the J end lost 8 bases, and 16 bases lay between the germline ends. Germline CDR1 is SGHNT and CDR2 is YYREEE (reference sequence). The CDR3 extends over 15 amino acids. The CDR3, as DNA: TGTGCCAGCAGCTTATCCAGCCTCGGGGGAGAAAAACTGTTTTTT. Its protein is CASSLSSLGGEKLFF. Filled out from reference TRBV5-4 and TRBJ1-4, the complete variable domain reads ETGVTQSPTHLIKTRGQQVTLRCSSQSGHNTVSWYQQALGQGPQFIFQYYREEENGRGNFPPRFSGLQFPNYSSELNVNALELDDSALYLCASSLSSLGGEKLFFGSGTQLSVL.

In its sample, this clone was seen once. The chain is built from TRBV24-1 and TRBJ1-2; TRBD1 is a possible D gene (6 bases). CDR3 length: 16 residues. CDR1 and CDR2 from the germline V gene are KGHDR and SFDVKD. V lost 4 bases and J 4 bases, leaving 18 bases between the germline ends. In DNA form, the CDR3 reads TGTGCCACCAGTGACCCGACAGGTGTGACGGGCTATGGCTACACCTTC. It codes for CATSDPTGVTGYGYTF.

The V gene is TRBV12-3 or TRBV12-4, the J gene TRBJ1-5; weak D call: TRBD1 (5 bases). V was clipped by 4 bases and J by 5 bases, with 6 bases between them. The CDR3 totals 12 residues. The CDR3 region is CASSSGYQPQHF. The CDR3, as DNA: TGTGCCAGCAGTTCAGGGTATCAGCCCCAGCATTTT.

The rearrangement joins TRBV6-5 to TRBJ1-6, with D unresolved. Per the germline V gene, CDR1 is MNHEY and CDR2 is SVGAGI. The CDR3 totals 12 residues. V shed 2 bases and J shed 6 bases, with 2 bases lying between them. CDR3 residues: CASSYRNSPLHF. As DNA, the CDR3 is TGTGCCAGCAGTTACCGTAATTCACCCCTCCACTTT.

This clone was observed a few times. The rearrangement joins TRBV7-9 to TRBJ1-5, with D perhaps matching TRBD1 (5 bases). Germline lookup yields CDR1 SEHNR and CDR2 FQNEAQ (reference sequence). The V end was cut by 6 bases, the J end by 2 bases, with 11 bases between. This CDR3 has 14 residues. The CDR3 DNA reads TGTGCCAGCAGAGCGGGGGAGGGCAATCAGCCCCAGCATTTT. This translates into CASRAGEGNQPQHF. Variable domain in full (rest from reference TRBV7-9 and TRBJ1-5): DTGVSQNPRHKITKRGQNVTFRCDPISEHNRLYWYRQTLGQGPEFLTYFQNEAQLEKSRLLSDRFSAERPKGSFSTLEIQRTEQGDSAMYLCASRAGEGNQPQHFGDGTRLSIL.

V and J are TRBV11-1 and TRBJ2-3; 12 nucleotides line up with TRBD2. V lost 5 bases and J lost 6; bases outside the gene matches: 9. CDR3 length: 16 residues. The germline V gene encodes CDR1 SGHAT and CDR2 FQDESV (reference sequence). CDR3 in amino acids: CASSAPLAGGRDTQYF. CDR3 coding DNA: TGTGCCAGCAGCGCTCCCCTAGCGGGAGGGCGTGATACGCAGTATTTT.